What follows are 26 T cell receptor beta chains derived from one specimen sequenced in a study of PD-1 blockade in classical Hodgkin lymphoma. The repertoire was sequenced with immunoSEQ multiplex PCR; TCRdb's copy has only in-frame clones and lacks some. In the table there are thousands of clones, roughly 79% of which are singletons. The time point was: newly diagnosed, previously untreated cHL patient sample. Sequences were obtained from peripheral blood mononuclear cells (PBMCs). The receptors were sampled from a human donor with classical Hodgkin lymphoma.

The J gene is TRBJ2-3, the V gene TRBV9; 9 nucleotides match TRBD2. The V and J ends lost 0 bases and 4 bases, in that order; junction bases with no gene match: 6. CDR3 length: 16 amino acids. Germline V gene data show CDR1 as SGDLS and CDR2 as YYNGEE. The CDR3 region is CASSVGASGTSDTQYF. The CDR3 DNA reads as TGTGCCAGCAGCGTAGGGGCTAGCGGGACTTCAGATACGCAGTATTTT.

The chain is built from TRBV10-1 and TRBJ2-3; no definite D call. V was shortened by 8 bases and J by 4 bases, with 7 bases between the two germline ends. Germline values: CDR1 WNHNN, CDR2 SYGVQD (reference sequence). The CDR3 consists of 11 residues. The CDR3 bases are TGCGCCAGCCTTTGGCCAGATACGCAGTATTTT. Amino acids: CASLWPDTQYF.

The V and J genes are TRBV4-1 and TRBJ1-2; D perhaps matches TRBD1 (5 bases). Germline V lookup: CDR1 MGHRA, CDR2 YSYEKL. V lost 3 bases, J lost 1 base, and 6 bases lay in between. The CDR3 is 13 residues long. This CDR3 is CASSQRGNYGYTF. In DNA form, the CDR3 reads TGCGCCAGCAGCCAGAGGGGTAACTATGGCTACACCTTC.

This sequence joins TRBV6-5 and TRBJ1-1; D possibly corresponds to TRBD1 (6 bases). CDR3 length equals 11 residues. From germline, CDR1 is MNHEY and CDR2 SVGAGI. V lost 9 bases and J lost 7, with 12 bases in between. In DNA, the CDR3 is TGTGCCAGTTACAGGGAGGGTGAAGCTTTCTTT. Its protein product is CASYREGEAFF.

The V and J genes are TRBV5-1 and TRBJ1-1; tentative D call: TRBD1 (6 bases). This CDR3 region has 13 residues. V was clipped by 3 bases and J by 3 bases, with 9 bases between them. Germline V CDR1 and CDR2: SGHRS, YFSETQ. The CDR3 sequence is CASSSEGDTEAFF. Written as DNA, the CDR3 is TGCGCCAGCAGCTCGGAGGGGGACACTGAAGCTTTCTTT. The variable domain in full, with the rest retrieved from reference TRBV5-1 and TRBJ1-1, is KAGVTQTPRYLIKTRGQQVTLSCSPISGHRSVSWYQQTPGQGLQFLFEYFSETQRNKGNFPGRFSGRQFSNSRSEMNVSTLELGDSALYLCASSSEGDTEAFFGQGTRLTVV.

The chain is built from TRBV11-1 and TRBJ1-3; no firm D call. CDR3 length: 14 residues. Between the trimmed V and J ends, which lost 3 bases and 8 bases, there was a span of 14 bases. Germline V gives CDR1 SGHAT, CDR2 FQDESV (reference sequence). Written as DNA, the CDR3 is TGTGCCAGCAGCTTGGATACCGGCGAAGACACCATATATTTT. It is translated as CASSLDTGEDTIYF.

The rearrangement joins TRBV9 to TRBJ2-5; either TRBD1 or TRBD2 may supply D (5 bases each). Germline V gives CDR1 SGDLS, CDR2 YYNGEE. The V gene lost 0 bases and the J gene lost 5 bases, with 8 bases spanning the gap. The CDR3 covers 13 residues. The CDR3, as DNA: TGTGCCAGCAGCGTAGAATGGGGGGAGACCCAGTACTTC. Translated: CASSVEWGETQYF.

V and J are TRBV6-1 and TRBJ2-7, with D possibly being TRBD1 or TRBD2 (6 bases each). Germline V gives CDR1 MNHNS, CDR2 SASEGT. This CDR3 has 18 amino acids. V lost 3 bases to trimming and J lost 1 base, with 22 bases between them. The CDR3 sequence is CASSDSLGGRGFSYEQYF. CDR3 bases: TGTGCCAGCAGTGATTCACTGGGGGGCCGGGGGTTTTCCTACGAGCAGTACTTC.

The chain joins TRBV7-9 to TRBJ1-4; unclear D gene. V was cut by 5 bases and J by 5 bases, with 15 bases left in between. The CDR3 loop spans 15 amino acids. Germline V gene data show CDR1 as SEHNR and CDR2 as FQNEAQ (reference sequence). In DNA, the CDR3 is TGTGCCAGCAGCCCGGGAGGGTTCAAAAATGAAAAACTGTTTTTT. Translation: CASSPGGFKNEKLFF.

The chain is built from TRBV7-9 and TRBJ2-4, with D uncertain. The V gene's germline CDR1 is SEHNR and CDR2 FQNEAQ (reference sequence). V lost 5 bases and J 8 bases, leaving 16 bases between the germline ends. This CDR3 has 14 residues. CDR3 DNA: TGTGCCAGCAGCACCGGTCCCGGAGAGGACATTCAGTACTTC. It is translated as CASSTGPGEDIQYF.

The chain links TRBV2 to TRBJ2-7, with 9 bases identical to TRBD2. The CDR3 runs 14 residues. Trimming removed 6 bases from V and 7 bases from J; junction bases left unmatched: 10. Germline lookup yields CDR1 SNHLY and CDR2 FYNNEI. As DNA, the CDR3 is TGTGCCAGCAGCATCCTAGCGGGGCCGGGGGAGCAGTACTTC. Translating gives CASSILAGPGEQYF.

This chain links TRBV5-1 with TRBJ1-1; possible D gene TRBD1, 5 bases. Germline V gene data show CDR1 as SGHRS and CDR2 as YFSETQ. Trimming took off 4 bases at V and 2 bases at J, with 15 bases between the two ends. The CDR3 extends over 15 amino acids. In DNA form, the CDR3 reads TGCGCCAGCAGCCCTGAAGGGGTAGGAAACACTGAAGCTTTCTTT. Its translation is CASSPEGVGNTEAFF.

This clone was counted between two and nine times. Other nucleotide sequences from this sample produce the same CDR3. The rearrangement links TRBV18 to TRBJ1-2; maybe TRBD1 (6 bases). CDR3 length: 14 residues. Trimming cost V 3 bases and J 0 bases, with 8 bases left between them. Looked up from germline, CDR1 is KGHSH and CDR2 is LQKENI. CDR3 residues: CASSPDSSNYGYTF. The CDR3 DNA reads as TGTGCCAGCTCACCGGACAGCTCTAACTATGGCTACACCTTC.

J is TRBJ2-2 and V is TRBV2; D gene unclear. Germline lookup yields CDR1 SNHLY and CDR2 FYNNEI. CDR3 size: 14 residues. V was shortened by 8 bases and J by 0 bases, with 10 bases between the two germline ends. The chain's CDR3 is CASGDESNTGELFF. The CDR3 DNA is TGTGCCAGCGGAGACGAATCGAACACCGGGGAGCTGTTTTTT.

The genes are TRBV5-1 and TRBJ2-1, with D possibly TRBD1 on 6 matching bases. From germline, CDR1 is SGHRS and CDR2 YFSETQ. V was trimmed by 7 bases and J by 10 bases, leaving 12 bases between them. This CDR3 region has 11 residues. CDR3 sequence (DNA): TGCGCCAGCGGTACAGGGAACGAGCAGTTCTTC. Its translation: CASGTGNEQFF.

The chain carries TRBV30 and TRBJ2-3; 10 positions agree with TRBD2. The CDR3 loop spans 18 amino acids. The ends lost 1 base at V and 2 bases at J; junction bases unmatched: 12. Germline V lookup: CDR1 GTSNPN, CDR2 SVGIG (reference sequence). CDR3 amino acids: CAWSAWASGGALTDTQYF. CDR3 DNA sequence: TGTGCCTGGAGTGCTTGGGCTAGCGGGGGAGCGCTCACAGATACGCAGTATTTT.

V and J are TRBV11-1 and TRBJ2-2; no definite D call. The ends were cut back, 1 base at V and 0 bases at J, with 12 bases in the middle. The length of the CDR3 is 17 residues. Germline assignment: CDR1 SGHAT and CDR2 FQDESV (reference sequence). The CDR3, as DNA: TGTGCCAGCAGCTTAGGCCAAGGGCTAGCGAACACCGGGGAGCTGTTTTTT. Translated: CASSLGQGLANTGELFF.

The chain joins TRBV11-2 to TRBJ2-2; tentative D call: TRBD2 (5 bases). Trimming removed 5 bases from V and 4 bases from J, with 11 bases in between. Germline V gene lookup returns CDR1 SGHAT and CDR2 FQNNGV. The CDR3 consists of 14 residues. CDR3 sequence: CASSPGEGTGELFF. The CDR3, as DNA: TGTGCCAGCAGCCCCGGAGAGGGCACCGGGGAGCTGTTTTTT. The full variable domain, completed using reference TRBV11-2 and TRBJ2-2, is EAGVAQSPRYKIIEKRQSVAFWCNPISGHATLYWYQQILGQGPKLLIQFQNNGVVDDSQLPKDRFSAERLKGVDSTLKIQPAKLEDSAVYLCASSPGEGTGELFFGEGSRLTVL.

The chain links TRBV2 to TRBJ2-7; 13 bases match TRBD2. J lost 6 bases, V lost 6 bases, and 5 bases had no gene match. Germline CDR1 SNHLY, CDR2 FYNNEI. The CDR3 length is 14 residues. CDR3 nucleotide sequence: TGTGCCAGCAGAGGACTAGCGGGAGTTGCCGAGCAGTACTTC. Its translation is CASRGLAGVAEQYF.

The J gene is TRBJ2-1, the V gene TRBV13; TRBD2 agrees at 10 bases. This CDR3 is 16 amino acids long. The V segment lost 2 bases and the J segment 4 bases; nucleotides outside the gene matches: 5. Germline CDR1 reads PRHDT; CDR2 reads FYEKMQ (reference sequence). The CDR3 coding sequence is TGTGCCAGCAGCTTACGGGGGACTAGCGCATACAATGAGCAGTTCTTC. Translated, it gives CASSLRGTSAYNEQFF.

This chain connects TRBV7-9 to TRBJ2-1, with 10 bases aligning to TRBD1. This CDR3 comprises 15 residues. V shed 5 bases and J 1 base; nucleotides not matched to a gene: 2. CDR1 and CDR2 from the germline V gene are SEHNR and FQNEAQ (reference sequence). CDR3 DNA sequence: TGTGCCAGCAGCCCGGACAGGGGGTCCTACAATGAGCAGTTCTTC. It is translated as CASSPDRGSYNEQFF.

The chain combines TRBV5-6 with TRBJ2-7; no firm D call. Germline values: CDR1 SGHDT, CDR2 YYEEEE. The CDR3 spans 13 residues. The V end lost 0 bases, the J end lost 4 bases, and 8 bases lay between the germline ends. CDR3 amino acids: CASSLATTYEQYF. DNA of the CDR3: TGTGCCAGCAGCTTGGCCACGACATACGAGCAGTACTTC.

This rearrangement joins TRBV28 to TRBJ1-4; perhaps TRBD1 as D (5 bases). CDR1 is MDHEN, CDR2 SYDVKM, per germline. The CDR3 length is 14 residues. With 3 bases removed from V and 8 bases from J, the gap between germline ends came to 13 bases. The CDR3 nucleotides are TGTGCCAGCAGTTTGGGGGGGGATTTCGAAAAACTGTTTTTT. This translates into CASSLGGDFEKLFF.

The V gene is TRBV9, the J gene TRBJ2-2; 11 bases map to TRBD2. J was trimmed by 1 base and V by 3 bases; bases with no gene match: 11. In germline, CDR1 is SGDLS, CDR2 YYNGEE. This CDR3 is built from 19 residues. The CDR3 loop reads CASSEPQVLAGGNTGELFF. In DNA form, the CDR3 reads TGTGCCAGCAGCGAACCACAGGTCCTAGCGGGGGGGAACACCGGGGAGCTGTTTTTT.

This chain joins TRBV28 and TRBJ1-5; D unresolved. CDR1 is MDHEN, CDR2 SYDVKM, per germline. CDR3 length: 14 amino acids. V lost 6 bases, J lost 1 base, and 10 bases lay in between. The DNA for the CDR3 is TGTGCCAGCAGCCATACGGGGAGCAATCAGCCCCAGCATTTT. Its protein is CASSHTGSNQPQHF.

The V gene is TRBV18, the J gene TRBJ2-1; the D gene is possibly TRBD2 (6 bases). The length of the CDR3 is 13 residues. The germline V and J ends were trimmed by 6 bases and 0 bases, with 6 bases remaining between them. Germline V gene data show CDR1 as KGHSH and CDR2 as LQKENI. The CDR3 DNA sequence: TGTGCCAGCTCGACTAGCTCCTACAATGAGCAGTTCTTC. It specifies CASSTSSYNEQFF.